The 2 T cell receptor beta chains presented below share a single source sample, sequenced in a study of T-cell reconstitution after alpha-beta-depleted transplantation in children. Unique molecular identifiers were incorporated when the TCRbeta library was constructed. TCRdb processed the PCR reads anew with MiXCR; each CDR3 protein has one entry. The sample shows over 100,000 distinct CDR3 sequences, about 9.3% of them seen only once. The source was PBMCs, collected before TCRalphabeta/CD19-depleted stem cell transplant. Every receptor here comes from a boy aged 2 to 10 with acute lymphoblastic leukemia, due to receive a stem cell transplant.

The rearrangement links TRBV10-3 to TRBJ2-3, with TRBD2 identical over 7 bases. The CDR3 spans 14 residues. CDR1 is ENHRY, CDR2 SYGVKD, per germline. The V gene end was trimmed by 8 bases and the J gene end by 4 bases; junction bases not matched to a gene: 9. CDR3 sequence (DNA): TGTGCCATCCGGGGCGGGAGAGATGCAGATACGCAGTATTTT. It yields the protein CAIRGGRDADTQYF.

This clonotype was seen many times. This CDR3 reads CASTSPGLPVVGQFF. CDR3 DNA sequence: TGTGCCAGCACGTCTCCGGGACTCCCCGTAGTGGGGCAGTTCTTC. The chain employs TRBV6-5 and TRBJ2-1, with a weak D call TRBD2 (6 bases). The germline V and J ends were trimmed by 7 bases and 12 bases, with 25 bases remaining between them. Germline V gene data show CDR1 as MNHEY and CDR2 as SVGAGI. The CDR3 is made up of 15 amino acids.